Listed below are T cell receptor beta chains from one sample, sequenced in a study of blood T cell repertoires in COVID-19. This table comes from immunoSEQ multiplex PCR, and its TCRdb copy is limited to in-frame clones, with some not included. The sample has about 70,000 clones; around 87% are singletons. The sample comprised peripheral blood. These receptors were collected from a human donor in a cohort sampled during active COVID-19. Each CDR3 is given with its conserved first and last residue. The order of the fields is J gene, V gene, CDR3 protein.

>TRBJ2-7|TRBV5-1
CASSHGGQGFHEQYF
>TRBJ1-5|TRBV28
CASSYPGGATVQPQHF
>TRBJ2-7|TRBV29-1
CSVVRGTYEQYF
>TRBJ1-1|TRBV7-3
CASSHGGVNTEAFF
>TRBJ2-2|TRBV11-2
CASSLVAGSTGELFF
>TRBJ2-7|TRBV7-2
CASSLDRLAGTGEQYF
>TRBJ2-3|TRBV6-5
CASSYSGQGGPDTQYF
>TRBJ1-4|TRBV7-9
CASSSYGSGKDEKLFF
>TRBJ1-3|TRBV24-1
CATSDPFSGNTIYF
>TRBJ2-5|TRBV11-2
CASSPGTSLRETQYF
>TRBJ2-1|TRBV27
CASQRGAYNEQFF
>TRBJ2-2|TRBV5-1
CASSPRLAGDTGELFF
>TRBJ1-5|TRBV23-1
CASSHRSGGDSNQPQHF
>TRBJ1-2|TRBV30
CAWSPTGDGYTF
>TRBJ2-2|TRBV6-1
CASSESRDRRELFF
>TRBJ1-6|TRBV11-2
CASRFRGDSPLHF
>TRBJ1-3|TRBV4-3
CASSQDARDSGNTIYF
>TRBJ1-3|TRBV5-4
CASSPGVDSGNTIYF
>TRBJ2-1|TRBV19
CASSIPTGYEQFF
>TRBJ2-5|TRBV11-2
CASSPARTSNPETQYF
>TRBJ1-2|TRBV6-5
CASSYGFWQEESGYTF
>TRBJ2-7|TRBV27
CASSWAGGSYEQYF
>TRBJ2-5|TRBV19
CASSHTGGQETQYF
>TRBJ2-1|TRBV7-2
CASSLPLTGATTHEQFF
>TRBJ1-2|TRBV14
CASSQQITGLNGYTF
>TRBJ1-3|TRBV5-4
CASSPVGQSSGNTIYF
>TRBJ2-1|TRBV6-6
CASSYSTVYNEQFF
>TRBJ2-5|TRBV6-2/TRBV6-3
CASSYAPHRRGGQETQYF
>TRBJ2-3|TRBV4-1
CASQRTSGRTDTQYF
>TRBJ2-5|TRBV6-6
CASSYWVSGRGETQYF
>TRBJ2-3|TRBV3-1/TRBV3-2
CASSQRTRGSDTQYF
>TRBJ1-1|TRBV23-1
CASSHRDEAFF
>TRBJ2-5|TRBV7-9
CASSPSGQGYLETQYF